Reported below is one T cell receptor (beta chain). Its antigen is undetermined. This record belongs to a study of T cells in localized non-small cell lung cancer. Study findings and constraints: Uninvolved nearby lung showed the greatest T cell clonality, exceeding that found in tumor. Researchers found a median approximately 55 of the top 100 tumor clones in adjacent lung. Sequencing was restricted to one tumor region; therefore, heterogeneity remains possible.

TCRdb's table, derived via immunoSEQ multiplex PCR, lists solely in-frame clones and lacks some. There are some 37,000 clones in the sample; 70% to 90% occur only once, and approximately 3.6% lies in the top ten. From germline, CDR1 is MNHNY and CDR2 SVGAGI (reference sequence). Trimming pared 8 bases from V and 1 base from J, leaving 12 bases between. The CDR3 runs 14 residues. This clonotype was sampled from a man aged 18 to 49 with stage I lung adenocarcinoma. The sequences come from peripheral blood, collected before any cancer treatment. This chain connects TRBV6-6 to TRBJ1-5, with D perhaps TRBD1 (6 bases). The CDR3 region is CASREGGSNQPQHF. For the CDR3, the DNA is TGTGCCAGCCGGGAAGGGGGGAGCAATCAGCCCCAGCATTTT.